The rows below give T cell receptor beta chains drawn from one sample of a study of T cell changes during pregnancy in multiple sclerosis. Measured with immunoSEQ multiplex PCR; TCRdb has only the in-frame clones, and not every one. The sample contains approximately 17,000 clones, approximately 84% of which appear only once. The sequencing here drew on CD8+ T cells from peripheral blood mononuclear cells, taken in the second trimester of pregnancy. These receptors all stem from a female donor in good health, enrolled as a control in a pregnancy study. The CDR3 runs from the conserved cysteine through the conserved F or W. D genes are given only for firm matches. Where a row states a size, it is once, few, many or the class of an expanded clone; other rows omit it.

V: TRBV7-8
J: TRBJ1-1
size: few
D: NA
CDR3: CASSLSVSTGEAFF
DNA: TGTGCCAGCAGCTTATCGGTGAGCACAGGGGAAGCTTTCTTT

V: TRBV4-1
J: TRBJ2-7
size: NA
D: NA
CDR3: CASSPSGSSYEQYF
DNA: TGCGCCAGCAGCCCGTCGGGGAGCTCCTACGAGCAGTACTTC

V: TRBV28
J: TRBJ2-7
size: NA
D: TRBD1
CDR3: CASSWDPRDSPSYEQYF
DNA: TGTGCCAGCAGTTGGGACCCCCGGGACAGCCCTTCCTACGAGCAGTACTTC

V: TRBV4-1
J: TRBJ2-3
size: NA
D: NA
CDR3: CASSLSDTQYF
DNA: TGCGCCAGCAGCCTATCAGATACGCAGTATTTT

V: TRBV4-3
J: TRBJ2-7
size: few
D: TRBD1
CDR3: CASSQDSTLGTGAEQYF
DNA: TGCGCCAGCAGCCAAGACTCGACTCTCGGGACAGGGGCCGAGCAGTACTTC

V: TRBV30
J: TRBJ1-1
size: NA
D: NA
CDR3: CAWSFGRMNTEAFF
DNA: TGTGCCTGGAGTTTTGGCAGGATGAACACTGAAGCTTTCTTT

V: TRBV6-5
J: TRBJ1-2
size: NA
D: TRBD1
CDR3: CASSPTGEIDGYTF
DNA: TGTGCCAGCAGTCCAACAGGGGAAATAGATGGCTACACCTTC

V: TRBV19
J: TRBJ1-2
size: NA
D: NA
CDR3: CASSITSDTNYGYTF
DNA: TGTGCCAGTAGTATAACGTCGGACACTAACTATGGCTACACCTTC

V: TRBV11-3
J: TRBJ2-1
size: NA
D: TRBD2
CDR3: CASSFGLDSYNEQFF
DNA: TGTGCCAGCAGCTTCGGACTAGATTCCTACAATGAGCAGTTCTTC

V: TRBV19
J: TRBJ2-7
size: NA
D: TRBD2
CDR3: CASSSGLASGALQYF
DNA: TGTGCCAGTAGTTCAGGACTGGCTAGCGGGGCCCTGCAGTACTTC

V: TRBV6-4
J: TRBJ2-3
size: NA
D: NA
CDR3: CASSASGSDTQYF
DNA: TGTGCCAGCAGTGCCAGCGGATCAGATACGCAGTATTTT

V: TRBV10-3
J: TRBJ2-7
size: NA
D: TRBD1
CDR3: CAISEGQGYEQYF
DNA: TGTGCCATCAGTGAGGGACAGGGCTACGAGCAGTACTTC

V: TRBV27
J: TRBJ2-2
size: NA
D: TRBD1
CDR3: CASSSPGQGRAGELFF
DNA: TGTGCCAGCAGTTCGCCGGGACAGGGACGTGCCGGGGAGCTGTTTTTT

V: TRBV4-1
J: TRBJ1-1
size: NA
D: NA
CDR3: CASSQDGQPRAFF
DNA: TGCGCCAGCAGCCAAGATGGGCAACCTCGGGCTTTCTTT

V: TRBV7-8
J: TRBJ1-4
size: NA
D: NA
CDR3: CASSLVAGANEKLFF
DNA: TGTGCCAGCAGCTTAGTAGCAGGGGCTAATGAAAAACTGTTTTTT

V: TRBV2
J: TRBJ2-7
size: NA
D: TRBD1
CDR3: CASSEYPSGGPSYEQYF
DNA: TGTGCCAGCAGTGAATATCCGTCAGGGGGTCCCTCCTACGAGCAGTACTTC

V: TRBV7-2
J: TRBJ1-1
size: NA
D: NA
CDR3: CASSRPRGVNTEAFF
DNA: TGTGCCAGCAGCAGACCCCGGGGAGTGAACACTGAAGCTTTCTTT

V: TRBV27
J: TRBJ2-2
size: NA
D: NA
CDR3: CASSYGGRTGELFF
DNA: TGTGCCAGCAGTTATGGGGGCCGGACCGGGGAGCTGTTTTTT

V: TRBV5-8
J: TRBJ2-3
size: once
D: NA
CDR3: CASSLVNQDTQYF
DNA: TGTGCCAGCAGCTTGGTTAATCAGGATACGCAGTATTTT

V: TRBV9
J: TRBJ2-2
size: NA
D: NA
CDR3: CASSAPPGELFF
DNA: TGTGCCAGCAGCGCTCCCCCCGGGGAGCTGTTTTTT

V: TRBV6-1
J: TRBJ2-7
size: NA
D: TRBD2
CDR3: CASSEVRGGPYEQYF
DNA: TGTGCCAGCAGTGAAGTTCGGGGGGGGCCCTACGAGCAGTACTTC

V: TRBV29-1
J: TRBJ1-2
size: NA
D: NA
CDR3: CSVAGNYGYTF
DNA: TGCAGCGTTGCAGGGAATTATGGCTACACCTTC

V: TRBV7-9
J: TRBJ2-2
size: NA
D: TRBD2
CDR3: CASSWGGRTGELFF
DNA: TGTGCCAGCAGCTGGGGAGGGAGAACCGGGGAGCTGTTTTTT

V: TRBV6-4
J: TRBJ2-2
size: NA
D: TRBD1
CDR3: CASSAGTATTGELFF
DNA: TGTGCCAGCAGTGCTGGGACAGCTACAACCGGGGAGCTGTTTTTT

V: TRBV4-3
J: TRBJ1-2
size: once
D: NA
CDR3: CASSPQEGNYGYTF
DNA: TGCGCCAGCAGCCCCCAGGAGGGGAACTATGGCTACACCTTC

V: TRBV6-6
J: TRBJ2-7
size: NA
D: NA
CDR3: CASGSGDEQYF
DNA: TGTGCCAGCGGCTCGGGGGACGAGCAGTACTTC

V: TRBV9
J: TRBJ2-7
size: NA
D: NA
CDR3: CASSVEGGRSYEQYF
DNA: TGTGCCAGCAGCGTAGAAGGGGGTCGCTCCTACGAGCAGTACTTC

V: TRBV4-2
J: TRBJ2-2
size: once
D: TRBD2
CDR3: CASSQDEGSSGANTGELFF
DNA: TGTGCCAGCAGCCAAGATGAGGGCTCTAGCGGGGCCAACACCGGGGAGCTGTTTTTT

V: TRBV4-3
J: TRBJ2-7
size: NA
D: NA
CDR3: CASSLDFSEGYEQYF
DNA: TGCGCCAGCAGCTTAGACTTCTCCGAGGGATACGAGCAGTACTTC

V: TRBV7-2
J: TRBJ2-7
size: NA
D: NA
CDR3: CASSLDGVVWYF
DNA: TGTGCCAGCAGCTTAGACGGGGTTGTGTGGTACTTT

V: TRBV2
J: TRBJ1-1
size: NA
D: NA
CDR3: CATRGAGSNTEAFF
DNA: TGTGCCACCCGGGGTGCGGGGTCGAACACTGAAGCTTTCTTT

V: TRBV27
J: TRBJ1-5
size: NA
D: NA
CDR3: CASSLGGVSSQPQHF
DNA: TGTGCCAGCAGTTTAGGCGGGGTTTCGTCTCAGCCCCAGCATTTT

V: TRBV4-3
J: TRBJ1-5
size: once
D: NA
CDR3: CASSQDASIWPQHF
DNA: TGCGCCAGCAGCCAAGATGCTAGTATATGGCCCCAGCATTTT

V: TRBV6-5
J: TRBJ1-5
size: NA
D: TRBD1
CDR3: CASSSGGQNQPQHF
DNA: TGTGCCAGCAGCAGCGGGGGACAGAATCAGCCCCAGCATTTT

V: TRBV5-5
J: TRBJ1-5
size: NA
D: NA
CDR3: CASSINRDPGQPQHF
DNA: TGTGCCAGCAGCATCAACAGGGACCCCGGACAGCCCCAGCATTTT

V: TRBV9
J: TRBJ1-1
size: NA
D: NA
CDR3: CASSGSRGADVEAFF
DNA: TGTGCCAGCAGCGGCTCCAGGGGCGCGGATGTTGAAGCTTTCTTT

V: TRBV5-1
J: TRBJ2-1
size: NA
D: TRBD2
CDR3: CASSLGSGGLDEQFF
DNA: TGCGCCAGCAGCTTGGGTAGCGGGGGGTTGGATGAGCAGTTCTTC

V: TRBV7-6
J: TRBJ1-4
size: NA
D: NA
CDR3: CASSSQAQTNEKLFF
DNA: TGTGCCAGCAGCTCACAGGCTCAGACTAATGAAAAACTGTTTTTT

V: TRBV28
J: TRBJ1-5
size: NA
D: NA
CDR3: CASRGDGEDQPQHF
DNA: TGTGCCAGCCGCGGTGACGGAGAAGATCAGCCCCAGCATTTT

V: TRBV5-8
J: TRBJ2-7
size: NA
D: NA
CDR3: CASSLDGSRKEVHEQYF
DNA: TGTGCCAGCAGCTTGGACGGTTCGAGGAAGGAAGTCCACGAGCAGTACTTC

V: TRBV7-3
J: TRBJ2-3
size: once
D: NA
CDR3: CASSLAVQSTDTQYF
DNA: TGTGCCAGCAGCTTAGCGGTGCAGAGCACAGATACGCAGTATTTT

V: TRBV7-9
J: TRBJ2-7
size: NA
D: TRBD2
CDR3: CASSPRTSGGANEQYF
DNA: TGTGCCAGCAGCCCGAGGACTAGCGGGGGGGCAAACGAGCAGTACTTC

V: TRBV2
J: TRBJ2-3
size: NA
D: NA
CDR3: CASSEARAGYSTDTQYF
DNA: TGTGCCAGCAGTGAAGCGCGAGCGGGTTATAGCACAGATACGCAGTATTTT

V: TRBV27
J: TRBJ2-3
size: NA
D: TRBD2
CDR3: CASSVGRGGADTQYF
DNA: TGTGCCAGCAGTGTGGGGCGGGGGGGCGCAGATACGCAGTATTTT

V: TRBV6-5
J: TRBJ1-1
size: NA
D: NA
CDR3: CASTGAWSTEAFF
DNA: TGTGCCAGCACCGGAGCATGGAGCACTGAAGCTTTCTTT

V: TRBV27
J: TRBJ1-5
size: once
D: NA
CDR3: CASRGSANQPQHF
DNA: TGTGCCAGCCGGGGGTCAGCTAATCAGCCCCAGCATTTT

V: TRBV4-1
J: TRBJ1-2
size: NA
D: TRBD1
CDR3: CASSQEARGDYGYTF
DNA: TGCGCCAGCAGCCAAGAAGCCAGGGGGGACTATGGCTACACCTTC

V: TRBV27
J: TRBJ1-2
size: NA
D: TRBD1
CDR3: CASSLTGVTYGYTF
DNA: TGTGCCAGCAGTTTAACAGGGGTTACCTATGGCTACACCTTC

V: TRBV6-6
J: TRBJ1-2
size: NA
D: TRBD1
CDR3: CASRLGTEDGYTF
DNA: TGTGCCAGCAGACTCGGGACAGAGGATGGCTACACCTTC

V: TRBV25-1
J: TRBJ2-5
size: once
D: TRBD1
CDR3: CASSETRRGETQYF
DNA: TGTGCCAGCAGTGAAACTCGCAGGGGGGAGACCCAGTACTTC

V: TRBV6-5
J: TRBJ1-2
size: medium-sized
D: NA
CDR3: CASSLDSYGYTF
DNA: TGTGCCAGCAGCTTAGACAGCTATGGCTACACCTTC

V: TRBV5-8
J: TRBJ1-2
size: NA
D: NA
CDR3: CASSFGQGADYGYTF
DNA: TGTGCCAGCAGCTTCGGGCAGGGCGCTGACTATGGCTACACCTTC

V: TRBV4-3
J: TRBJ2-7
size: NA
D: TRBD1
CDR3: CASSQDAGGLVYEQYF
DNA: TGCGCCAGCAGCCAAGATGCAGGGGGTCTCGTCTACGAGCAGTACTTC

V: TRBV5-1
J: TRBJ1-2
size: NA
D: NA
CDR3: CASSLDGAYGYTF
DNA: TGCGCCAGCAGCTTGGATGGAGCTTATGGCTACACCTTC

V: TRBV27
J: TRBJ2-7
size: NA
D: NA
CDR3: CASSDSLYEQYF
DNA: TGTGCCAGCTCCGACTCCCTCTACGAGCAGTACTTC

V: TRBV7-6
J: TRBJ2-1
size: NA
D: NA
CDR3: CASSWGGPPNEQFF
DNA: TGTGCCAGCAGCTGGGGGGGGCCTCCCAATGAGCAGTTCTTC

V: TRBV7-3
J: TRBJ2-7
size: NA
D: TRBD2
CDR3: CASSPTGTSAYEQYF
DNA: TGTGCCAGCAGTCCCACCGGGACTAGCGCCTACGAGCAGTACTTC

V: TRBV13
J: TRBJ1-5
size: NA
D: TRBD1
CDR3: CASSLTGGIDQPQHF
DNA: TGTGCCAGCAGCTTAACAGGGGGGATCGATCAGCCCCAGCATTTT